This T cell receptor (beta chain) derives from a study of blood T cell repertoires in COVID-19. Study as a whole: Spain, Italy and the United States supplied samples that represented acute and convalescent COVID-19. From T cells, B-cell-depleted T cells, or PBMCs came the material, which was cDNA or gDNA.

CDR3 length: 15 residues. The germline gives CDR1 SGDLS, CDR2 YYNGEE. V lost 0 bases and J 3 bases, leaving 12 bases between the germline ends. As processed by the authors: Estimation of nucleated cell counts was performed using reference gene primer amplification. The table came from immunoSEQ multiplex PCR; TCRdb's copy has only in-frame clones and leaves some out. Clone size and the V and J calls come from that table; the DNA yielded D and trimming. The data contain fewer than 250,000 clones, about 83% of them singletons. Sequenced input: peripheral blood. The receptor was isolated from a man in his fifties or sixties with acute or convalescent COVID-19. The V gene is TRBV9, the J gene TRBJ2-5; D is ambiguous. The CDR3 spells CASSVAGQSEETQYF. In DNA, the CDR3 is TGTGCCAGCAGCGTAGCAGGCCAGTCAGAAGAGACCCAGTACTTC.